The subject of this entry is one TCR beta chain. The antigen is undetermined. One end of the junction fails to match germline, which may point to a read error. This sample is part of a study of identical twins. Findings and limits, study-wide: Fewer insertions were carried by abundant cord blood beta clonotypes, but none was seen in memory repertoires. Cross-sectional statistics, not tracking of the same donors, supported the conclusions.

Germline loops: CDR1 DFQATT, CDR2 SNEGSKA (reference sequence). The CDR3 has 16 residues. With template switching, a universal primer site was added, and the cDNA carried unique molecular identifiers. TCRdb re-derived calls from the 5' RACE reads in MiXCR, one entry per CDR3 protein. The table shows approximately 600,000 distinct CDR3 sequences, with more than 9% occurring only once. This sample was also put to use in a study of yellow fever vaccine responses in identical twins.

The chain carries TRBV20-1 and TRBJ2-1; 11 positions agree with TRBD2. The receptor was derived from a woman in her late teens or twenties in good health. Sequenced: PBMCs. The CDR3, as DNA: TGCTGTGCTAGTTGGGCAACTAGCGGGAGTCGCAATGAGCAGTTCTTC. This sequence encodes CCASWATSGSRNEQFF.